A selection of T cell receptor beta chains follows, all from one sample in a study of cytomegalovirus exposure and HLA in healthy donors. Clones were sequenced by immunoSEQ multiplex PCR, and TCRdb holds only the in-frame ones, with some missing. The repertoire holds roughly 100,000 clones, with around 72% as singletons. Material: PBMCs. The receptors here all came from a middle-aged man in good health and CMV-seronegative. CDR3s leave out the opening cysteine and the closing phenylalanine or tryptophan. D genes are given only for firm matches.

v_gene	d_gene	CDR3aa
TRBV5-4	TRBD2	ASSLAGGLADTQY
TRBV7-2	TRBD1	ASRQTDRAKTQY
TRBV5-1	-	ASSFADHYEQY
TRBV19	-	ASSAGFTDTQY
TRBV5-5	-	ASSSNRESNQPQH
TRBV28	-	ASSSLGGSHGYT
TRBV29-1	TRBD2	SAERPGLAGETQY
TRBV6-4	TRBD2	ASSGLAGGNEQF
TRBV2	-	ASSELRRGSTDTQY
TRBV6-5	TRBD1	ATTPNTGAGSPLH